These T cell receptor beta chains were read from a single sample in a study of shared clonotypes between healthy human individuals. Using immunoSEQ multiplex PCR, the repertoire was profiled, and TCRdb retains in-frame clones only, with some absent. This table holds 550,000 to 750,000 clones, around 95% found once. Sequenced material: naive CD8+ T cells sorted from blood. The receptor set was obtained from a woman aged 25 to 39 in good health. Both conserved end residues are trimmed from each CDR3.

>TRBV2
ASGRTSGSTDTQY
>TRBV29-1
SVEDEGTGEMTDTQY
>TRBV7-3
ASSLTGRAEETQY
>TRBV13
ASSLQSGRKETQY
>TRBV27
ASSLTVLPTEQY
>TRBV15
ATSRSAGGYPGELF
>TRBV2
ASTPPGGGSYNEQF
>TRBV6-4
ASSDDGEQF
>TRBV14
ASSQELVRAWEQY
>TRBV6-5
ASSTGQGAGYGYT
>TRBV27
ASSSNTGGVEQY
>TRBV27
ASSYLAGPITDTQY
>TRBV11-2
ASSLAGLAGAYEQY
>TRBV7-6
ASSLGLSGRYNEQF
>TRBV27
TSSIDRGGDEQY
>TRBV27
ASRTSGRAPGELF
>TRBV7-8
ASSLTLAGVVDTQY
>TRBV27
ASTRVGDTELYGYT
>TRBV6-5
ASSPETWTSYEQY
>TRBV5-1
ASSTGERTGANVLT
>TRBV9
ASSAEQGGTEAF
>TRBV7-9
ASSIPLLMNTEAF
>TRBV27
ASSLSSGYEQY
>TRBV10-2
ASSDLAAAADTQY
>TRBV11-2
ASSLGSGTGPGEQY
>TRBV11-2
ASSALQGRASEAF
>TRBV6-1
ASSVTPGHQYEQY
>TRBV5-5
ASSLTGRTNSYEQY
>TRBV19
ASTTSWSSYNEQF
>TRBV29-1
SVETGFRPYEQY
>TRBV11-2
ASSTIFGQGNTGELF
>TRBV27
ASSLGVRDGYT
>TRBV9
ASSPQPGPLY
>TRBV7-3
ASSLITGTSGRITDTQY
>TRBV7-9
ASSSRIAGMRETQY
>TRBV28
ASRWGTSNEQF
>TRBV11-2
ASSPTGSGNGNEQF
>TRBV5-5
ASSLGLGSYEQY
>TRBV5-1
ASSLAGRWQF
>TRBV2
ASSEGHDYSYEQY
>TRBV6-1
ASSEQYGKNIQY
>TRBV5-1
ASSIGTSRGTDTQY
>TRBV9
ASSTPSGVSSYEQY
>TRBV13
ASSWGNSPPTAGTDTQY
>TRBV5-1
ASSLAGEAF
>TRBV27
ASSLSPAAGVTEAF
>TRBV4-1
ASSQEGGNLNTEAF
>TRBV4-1
ASSQREAGTQY
>TRBV7-8
ASADGYNSPLH
>TRBV27
ARQGPSYEQY
>TRBV30
AWRRGPSSYEQY
>TRBV4-2
ASKKSGSGNTIY
>TRBV9
ASSVGLAGGVVSYNEQF
>TRBV28
ASRALTRNTGELF
>TRBV28
ASSGGSEQF
>TRBV7-8
ASSLSRFSGGNTIY
>TRBV5-6
ASRSSGDRVLEQY
>TRBV14
ASSQEELRDPRNYGYT
>TRBV7-8
ASSNTGRWNEKLF